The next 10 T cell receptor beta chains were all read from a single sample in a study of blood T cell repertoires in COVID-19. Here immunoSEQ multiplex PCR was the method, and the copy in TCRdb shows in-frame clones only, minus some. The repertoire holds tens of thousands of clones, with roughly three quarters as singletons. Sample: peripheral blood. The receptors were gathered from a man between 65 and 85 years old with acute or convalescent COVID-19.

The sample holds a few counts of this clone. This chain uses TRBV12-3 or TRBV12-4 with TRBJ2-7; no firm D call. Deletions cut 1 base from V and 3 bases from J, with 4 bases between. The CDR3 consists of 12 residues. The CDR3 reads CASSLVIYEQYF. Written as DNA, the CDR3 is TGTGCCAGCAGTTTAGTCATCTACGAGCAGTACTTC.

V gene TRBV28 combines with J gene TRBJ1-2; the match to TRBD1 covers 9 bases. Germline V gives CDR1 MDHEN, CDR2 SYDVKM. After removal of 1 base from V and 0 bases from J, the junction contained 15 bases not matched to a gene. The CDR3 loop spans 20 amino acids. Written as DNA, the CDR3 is TGTGCCAGCAGTTTATCGAGTTTCTTGGGACAGGGTCCGACTAACTATGGCTACACCTTC. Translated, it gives CASSLSSFLGQGPTNYGYTF.

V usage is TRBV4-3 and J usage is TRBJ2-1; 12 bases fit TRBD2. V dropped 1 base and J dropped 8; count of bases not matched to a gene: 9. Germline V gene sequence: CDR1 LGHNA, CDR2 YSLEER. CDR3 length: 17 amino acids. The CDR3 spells CASSQGERLAGVHEQFF. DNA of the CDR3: TGCGCCAGCAGCCAAGGGGAGAGACTAGCGGGAGTACATGAGCAGTTCTTC.

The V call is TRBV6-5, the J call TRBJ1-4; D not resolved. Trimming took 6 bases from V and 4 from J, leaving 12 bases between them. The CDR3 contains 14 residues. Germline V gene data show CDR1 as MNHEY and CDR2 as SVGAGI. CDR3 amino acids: CASRRAAGNEKLFF. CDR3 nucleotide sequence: TGTGCCAGCAGGAGGGCCGCCGGTAATGAAAAACTGTTTTTT.

For the CDR3, the DNA is TGTGCCAGCAGTTACTCGAGCCCTCTAGCGGGGGTTGGAGAGACCCAGTACTTC. Its translation: CASSYSSPLAGVGETQYF. The J gene is TRBJ2-5, the V gene TRBV6-2 or TRBV6-3, with 10 bases lining up with TRBD2. V lost 0 bases, J lost 4 bases, and 11 bases stayed unmatched. The CDR3 covers 18 residues. The V gene's germline CDR1 is MNHEY and CDR2 SVGEGT.

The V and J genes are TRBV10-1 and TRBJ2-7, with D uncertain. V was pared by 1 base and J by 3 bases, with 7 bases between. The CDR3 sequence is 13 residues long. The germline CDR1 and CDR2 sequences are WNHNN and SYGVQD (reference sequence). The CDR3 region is CASSEFRGYEQYF. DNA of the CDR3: TGCGCCAGCAGTGAGTTTCGCGGCTACGAGCAGTACTTC.

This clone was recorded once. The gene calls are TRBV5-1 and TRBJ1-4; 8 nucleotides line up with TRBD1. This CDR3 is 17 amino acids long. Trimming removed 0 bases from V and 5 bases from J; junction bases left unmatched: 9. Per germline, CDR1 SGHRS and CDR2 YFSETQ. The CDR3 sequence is CASSLGDRSRLNEKLFF. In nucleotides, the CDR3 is TGCGCCAGCAGCTTGGGGGACAGGTCCCGTTTGAATGAAAAACTGTTTTTT. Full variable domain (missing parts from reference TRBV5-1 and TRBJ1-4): KAGVTQTPRYLIKTRGQQVTLSCSPISGHRSVSWYQQTPGQGLQFLFEYFSETQRNKGNFPGRFSGRQFSNSRSEMNVSTLELGDSALYLCASSLGDRSRLNEKLFFGSGTQLSVL.

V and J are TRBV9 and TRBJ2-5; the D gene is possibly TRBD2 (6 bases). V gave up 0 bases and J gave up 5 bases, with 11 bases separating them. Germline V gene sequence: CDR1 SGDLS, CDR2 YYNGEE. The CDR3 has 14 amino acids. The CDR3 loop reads CASSVAWGDETQYF. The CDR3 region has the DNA TGTGCCAGCAGCGTAGCTTGGGGGGATGAGACCCAGTACTTC.

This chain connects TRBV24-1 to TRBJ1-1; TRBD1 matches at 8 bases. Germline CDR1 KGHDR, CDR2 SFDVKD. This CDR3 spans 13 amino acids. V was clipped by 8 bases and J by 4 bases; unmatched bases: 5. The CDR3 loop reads CATTTGVGTEAFF. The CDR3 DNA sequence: TGTGCCACCACGACAGGGGTGGGCACTGAAGCTTTCTTT.

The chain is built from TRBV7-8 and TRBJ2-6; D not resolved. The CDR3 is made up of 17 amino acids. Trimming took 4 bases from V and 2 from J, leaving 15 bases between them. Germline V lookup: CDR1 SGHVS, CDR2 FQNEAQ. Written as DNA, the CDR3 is TGTGCCAGCAGCTCCGTCGCGGAAATCGCTGGGGCCAACGTCCTGACTTTC. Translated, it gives CASSSVAEIAGANVLTF.